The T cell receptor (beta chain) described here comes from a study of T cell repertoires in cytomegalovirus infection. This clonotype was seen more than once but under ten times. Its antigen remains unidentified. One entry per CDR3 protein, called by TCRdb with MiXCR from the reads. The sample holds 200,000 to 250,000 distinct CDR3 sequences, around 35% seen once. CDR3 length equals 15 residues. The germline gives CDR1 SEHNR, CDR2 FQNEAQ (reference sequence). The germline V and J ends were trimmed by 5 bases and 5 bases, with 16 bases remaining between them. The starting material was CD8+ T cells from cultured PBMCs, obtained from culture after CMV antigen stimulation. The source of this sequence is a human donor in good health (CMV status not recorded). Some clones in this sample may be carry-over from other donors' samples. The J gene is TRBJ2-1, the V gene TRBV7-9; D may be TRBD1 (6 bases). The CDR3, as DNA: TGTGCCAGCAGCGGACAGATTGTGAGAGACAATGAGCAGTTCTTC. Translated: CASSGQIVRDNEQFF.